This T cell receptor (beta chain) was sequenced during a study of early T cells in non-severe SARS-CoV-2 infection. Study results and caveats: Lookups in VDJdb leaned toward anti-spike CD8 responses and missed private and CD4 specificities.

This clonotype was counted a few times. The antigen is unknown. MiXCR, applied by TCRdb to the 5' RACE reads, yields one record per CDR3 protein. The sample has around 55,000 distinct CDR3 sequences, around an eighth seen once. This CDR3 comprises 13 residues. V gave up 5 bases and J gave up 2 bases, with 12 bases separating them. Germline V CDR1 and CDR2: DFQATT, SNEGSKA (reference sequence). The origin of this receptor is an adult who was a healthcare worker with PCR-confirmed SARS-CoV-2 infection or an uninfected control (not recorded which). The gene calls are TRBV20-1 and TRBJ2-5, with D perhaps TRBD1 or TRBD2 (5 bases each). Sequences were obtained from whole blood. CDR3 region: CSADTGHQETQYF. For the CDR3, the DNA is TGCAGTGCTGATACGGGGCATCAAGAGACCCAGTACTTC.